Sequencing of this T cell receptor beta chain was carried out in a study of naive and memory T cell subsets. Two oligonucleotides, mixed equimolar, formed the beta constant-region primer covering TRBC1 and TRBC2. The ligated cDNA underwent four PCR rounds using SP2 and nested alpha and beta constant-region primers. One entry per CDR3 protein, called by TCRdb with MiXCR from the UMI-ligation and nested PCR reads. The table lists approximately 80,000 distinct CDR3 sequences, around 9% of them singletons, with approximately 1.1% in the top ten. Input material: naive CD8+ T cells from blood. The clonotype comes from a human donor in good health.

CDR3 residues: CASSLSYGDRVNEQFF. The CDR3 DNA reads as TGTGCCAGCAGTTTGAGTTATGGGGATCGGGTCAATGAGCAGTTCTTC. V usage is TRBV27 and J usage is TRBJ2-1; D is unresolved. CDR1 and CDR2 (germline): MNHEY, SMNVEV (reference sequence). CDR3 size: 16 residues. The V end was cut by 3 bases, the J end by 6 bases, with 18 bases between.